A selection of T cell receptor beta chains follows, all from one sample in a study of blood T cell repertoires in COVID-19. Data came from immunoSEQ multiplex PCR; TCRdb stores just in-frame clones and leaves some out. This table holds roughly 20,000 clones, about 80% found once. Sequencing was carried out using peripheral blood. These TCRs come from a human donor in a cohort sampled during active COVID-19. The conserved cysteine and the conserved F or W are not part of the CDR3 here.

cdr3_length,j_call,v_call,cdr3_aa
14,TRBJ1-2,TRBV21-1,ASSKARYRGHYGYT
13,TRBJ1-1,TRBV7-2,ASSLALAGSTEAF
13,TRBJ1-1,TRBV4-1,ASSQSSLARTEAF
16,TRBJ2-1,TRBV5-1,ASSSGTSVRQRGIEQF
12,TRBJ1-1,TRBV6-2/TRBV6-3,ASSQHPMNTEAF
12,TRBJ1-2,TRBV6-6,ASSRTGGGYGYT
12,TRBJ1-3,TRBV27,ASSNERAGNTIY
12,TRBJ2-6,TRBV30,AYRGFSGANVLT
13,TRBJ2-2,TRBV11-2,ASSPGSTGGGELF
15,TRBJ2-1,TRBV15,ATSRDPPDRGNNEQF
14,TRBJ2-5,TRBV5-4,ASSLLFSGGGETQY
16,TRBJ2-7,TRBV3-1/TRBV3-2,ASSQSLGIRDNSYEQY
12,TRBJ2-2,TRBV5-8,ASSPIGGAGELF
14,TRBJ1-2,TRBV19,ASSPWGGTLPYGYT
12,TRBJ2-5,TRBV7-3,ASSSMGGSETQY
18,TRBJ2-1,TRBV3-1/TRBV3-2,ASSQKGTLRGQGKGHGLF
13,TRBJ2-1,TRBV28,ATQKRVGGTNEQF
16,TRBJ2-3,TRBV7-8,ASSLLRTSGGNTDTQY
13,TRBJ1-2,TRBV6-5,ASRSDRGHNYGYT
10,TRBJ1-4,TRBV5-1,ASSPETGYIV
12,TRBJ1-5,TRBV19,ASKVSGAGQPQH
12,TRBJ2-3,TRBV10-1,ASSPGQPTDTQY
11,TRBJ1-1,TRBV2,ASRKRTGTEAF
10,TRBJ1-1,TRBV20-1,SASTGGTEAF
13,TRBJ1-3,TRBV27,ASSEKGRGSNTIY
15,TRBJ2-2,TRBV3-1/TRBV3-2,ASSQDGTSGVTGELF
13,TRBJ1-3,TRBV18,ASSKNRGTGNTIY
12,TRBJ1-1,TRBV18,ASSPPQGGTEAF
15,TRBJ1-5,TRBV5-6,ASSLWRDPSLNQPQH
15,TRBJ2-3,TRBV27,ASSPIAAGWDTDTQY
12,TRBJ2-2,TRBV4-1,ASNRGINTGELF
11,TRBJ2-1,TRBV30,AWARDRGNEQF
14,TRBJ1-1,TRBV7-9,ASSRQGGVANTEAF
11,TRBJ1-1,TRBV12-3/TRBV12-4,ASSFGPGLGAF
14,TRBJ2-1,TRBV11-2,ASSSRLAGGRDEQF